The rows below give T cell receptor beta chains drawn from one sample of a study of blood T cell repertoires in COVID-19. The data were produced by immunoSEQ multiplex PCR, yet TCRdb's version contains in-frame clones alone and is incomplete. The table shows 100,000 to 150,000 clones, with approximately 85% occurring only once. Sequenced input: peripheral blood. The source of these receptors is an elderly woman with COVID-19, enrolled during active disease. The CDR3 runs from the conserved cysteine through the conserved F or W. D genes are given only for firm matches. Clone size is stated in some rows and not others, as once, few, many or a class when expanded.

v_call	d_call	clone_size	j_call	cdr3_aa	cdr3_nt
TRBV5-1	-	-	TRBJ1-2	CASSPGGGGGYTF	TGCGCCAGCAGCCCCGGCGGGGGAGGAGGCTACACCTTC
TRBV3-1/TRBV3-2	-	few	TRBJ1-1	CASSQEISRQSKAFF	TGTGCCAGCAGCCAAGAGATATCCAGACAGTCGAAAGCTTTCTTT
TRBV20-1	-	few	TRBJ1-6	CSASRGSGGSPLHF	TGCAGTGCTAGTCGGGGGTCGGGCGGTTCACCCCTCCACTTT
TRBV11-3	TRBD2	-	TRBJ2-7	CASSTRLAPSSYEQYF	TGTGCCAGCAGCACCCGACTAGCCCCGAGCTCCTACGAGCAGTACTTC
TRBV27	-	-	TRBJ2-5	CASSLLASQETQYF	TGTGCCAGCAGTTTACTGGCCTCTCAAGAGACCCAGTACTTC
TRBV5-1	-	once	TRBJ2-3	CASSLGLTGASTDTQYF	TGCGCCAGCAGCTTGGGTTTGACGGGAGCTAGCACAGATACGCAGTATTTT
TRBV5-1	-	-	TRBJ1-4	CASSLDGLNEKLFF	TGCGCCAGCAGCTTGGACGGACTAAATGAAAAACTGTTTTTT
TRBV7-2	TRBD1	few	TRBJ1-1	CASSFGTGYGENTEAFF	TGTGCCAGCAGCTTCGGGACAGGGTATGGGGAAAACACTGAAGCTTTCTTT
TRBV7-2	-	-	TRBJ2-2	CASSLTRQAAGELFF	TGTGCCAGCAGCTTAACTCGGCAGGCCGCCGGGGAGCTGTTTTTT
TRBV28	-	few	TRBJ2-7	CASSPTGMGQYF	TGTGCCAGCAGTCCGACTGGTATGGGGCAGTACTTC
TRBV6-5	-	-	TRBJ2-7	CASRAASYEQYF	TGTGCCAGCAGGGCGGCCTCCTACGAGCAGTACTTC
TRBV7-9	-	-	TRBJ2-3	CASSFLGGLTDTQYF	TGTGCCAGCAGCTTTTTGGGAGGCCTCACAGATACGCAGTATTTT
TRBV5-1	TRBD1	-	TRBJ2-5	CASSLEGTGRVTQYF	TGCGCCAGCAGCTTGGAAGGGACAGGGAGGGTGACCCAGTACTTC
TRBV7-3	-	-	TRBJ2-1	CASSLGDWINNEQFF	TGTGCCAGCAGCTTGGGGGACTGGATAAACAATGAGCAGTTCTTC
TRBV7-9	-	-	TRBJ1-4	CASSGDGSGTNEKLFF	TGTGCCAGCAGCGGCGACGGGTCAGGGACTAATGAAAAACTGTTTTTT
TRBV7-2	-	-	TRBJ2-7	CASSLVGPSTYEQYF	TGTGCCAGCAGCTTAGTGGGCCCCTCAACCTACGAGCAGTACTTC
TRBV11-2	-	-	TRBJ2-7	CASSLFGGGEIVGQYF	TGTGCCAGCAGCTTATTTGGAGGGGGCGAGATTGTCGGGCAGTACTTC
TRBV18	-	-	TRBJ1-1	CASSLIGGGAEAFF	TGTGCCAGCTCACTCATTGGCGGGGGGGCTGAAGCTTTCTTT
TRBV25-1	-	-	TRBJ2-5	CASSDSGREETQYF	TGTGCCAGCAGTGATTCCGGTAGGGAGGAGACCCAGTACTTC
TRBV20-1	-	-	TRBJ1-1	CSASAGELGAFF	TGCAGTGCTAGTGCAGGGGAATTGGGAGCTTTCTTT
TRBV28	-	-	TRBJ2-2	CASSFGGGRGGELFF	TGTGCCAGCAGTTTCGGAGGGGGCCGTGGCGGGGAGCTGTTTTTT
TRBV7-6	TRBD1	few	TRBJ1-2	CASTFSRTGLRDGYTF	TGTGCCAGCACTTTCTCCCGGACAGGGCTAAGGGATGGCTACACCTTC
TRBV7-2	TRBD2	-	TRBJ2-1	CASRGRLAGGYSYNEQFF	TGTGCGAGCAGGGGGAGACTAGCGGGAGGTTACTCCTACAATGAGCAGTTCTTC
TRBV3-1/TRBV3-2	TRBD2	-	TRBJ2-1	CASSHRTSGTNEQFF	TGTGCCAGCAGCCATAGGACTAGCGGGACTAATGAGCAGTTCTTC
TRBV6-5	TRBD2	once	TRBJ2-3	CASSSRGDSTDTQYF	TGTGCCAGCAGTTCCCGGGGGGATAGCACAGATACGCAGTATTTT
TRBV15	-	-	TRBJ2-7	CATSIETSYEQYF	TGTGCCACCAGCATAGAGACTAGCTACGAGCAGTACTTC
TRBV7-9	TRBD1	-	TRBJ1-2	CASSLNQGAGGYTF	TGTGCCAGCAGCTTAAATCAGGGGGCTGGTGGCTACACCTTC
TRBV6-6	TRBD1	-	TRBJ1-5	CASSYGTGGGQPQHF	TGTGCCAGCAGTTACGGGACAGGGGGCGGTCAGCCCCAGCATTTT
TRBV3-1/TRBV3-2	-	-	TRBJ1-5	CASSQGLTGQPQHF	TGTGCCAGCAGCCAAGGGTTAACAGGTCAGCCCCAGCATTTT
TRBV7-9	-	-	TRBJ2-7	CASSSSGSSYEQYF	TGTGCCAGCAGCTCTTCGGGGAGCTCCTACGAGCAGTACTTC
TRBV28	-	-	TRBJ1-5	CASNPPGSNPPQHF	TGTGCCAGCAACCCCCCGGGTAGCAATCCGCCCCAGCATTTT
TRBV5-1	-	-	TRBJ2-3	CASSWQGMSADTQYF	TGCGCCAGCAGCTGGCAGGGGATGAGCGCAGATACGCAGTATTTT
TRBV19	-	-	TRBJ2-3	CASNSRGATDTQYF	TGTGCCAGTAATTCCAGGGGCGCCACAGATACGCAGTATTTT
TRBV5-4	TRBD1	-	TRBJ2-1	CASSWRQGAHNEQFF	TGTGCCAGCAGCTGGCGGCAGGGGGCTCACAATGAGCAGTTCTTC
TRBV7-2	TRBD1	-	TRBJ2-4	CASSFPRQGGNIQYF	TGTGCCAGCAGCTTCCCTCGACAGGGTGGGAACATTCAGTACTTC
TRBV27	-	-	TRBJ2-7	CASSYAGVTYEQYF	TGTGCCAGCAGTTACGCAGGGGTAACCTACGAGCAGTACTTC
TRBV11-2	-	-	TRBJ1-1	CASSLSVGTEAFF	TGTGCCAGCAGCTTATCCGTCGGCACTGAAGCTTTCTTT
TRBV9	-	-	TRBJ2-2	CASSVRDPQGPGELFF	TGTGCCAGCAGCGTTCGGGACCCACAGGGACCCGGGGAGCTGTTTTTT
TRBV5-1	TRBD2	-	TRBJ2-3	CASRLAGSDTQYF	TGCGCCAGCAGACTAGCGGGGAGCGATACGCAGTATTTT
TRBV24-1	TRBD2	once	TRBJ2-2	CATSGLAAGELFF	TGTGCCACCAGTGGCCTAGCGGCCGGGGAGCTGTTTTTT
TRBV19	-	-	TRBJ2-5	CASSGRGGQETQYF	TGTGCCAGTAGTGGAAGGGGGGGGCAAGAGACCCAGTACTTC
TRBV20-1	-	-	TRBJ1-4	CSAKTDTKLFF	TGCAGTGCTAAAACGGACACCAAACTGTTTTTT
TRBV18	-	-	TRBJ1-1	CASSPPGGGTEAFF	TGTGCCAGCTCACCACCGGGCGGAGGCACTGAAGCTTTCTTT
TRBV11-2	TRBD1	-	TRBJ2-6	CASSPGTGVRSGANVLTF	TGTGCCAGCAGCCCCGGGACAGGGGTTAGATCTGGGGCCAACGTCCTGACTTTC
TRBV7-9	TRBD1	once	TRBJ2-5	CASSWDREKTQYF	TGTGCCAGCAGCTGGGACAGGGAAAAGACCCAGTACTTC
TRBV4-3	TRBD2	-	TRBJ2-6	CASSATSGGAGANVLTF	TGCGCCAGCAGCGCGACAAGCGGGGGTGCAGGGGCCAACGTCCTGACTTTC
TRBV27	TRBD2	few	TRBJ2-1	CASSPKTSGRYNEQFF	TGTGCCAGCAGTCCGAAGACTAGCGGGAGATACAATGAGCAGTTCTTC
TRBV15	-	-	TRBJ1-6	CATSRGGRPSDTSPLHF	TGTGCCACCAGCAGAGGTGGTAGGCCAAGTGACACCTCACCCCTCCACTTT
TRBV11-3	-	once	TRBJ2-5	CASSLRGGGETQYF	TGTGCCAGCAGCTTAAGGGGCGGCGGAGAGACCCAGTACTTC
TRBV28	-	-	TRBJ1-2	CASTLGAGLNYGYTF	TGTGCCAGCACCCTGGGGGCAGGGCTTAACTATGGCTACACCTTC
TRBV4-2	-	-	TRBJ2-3	CASSQDPLAYTDTQYF	TGTGCCAGCAGCCAAGATCCCCTAGCGTACACAGATACGCAGTATTTT
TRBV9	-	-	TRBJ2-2	CASSVRTENTGELFF	TGTGCCAGCAGCGTAAGGACAGAGAACACCGGGGAGCTGTTTTTT
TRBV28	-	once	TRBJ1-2	CASVLGGSLSNYGYTF	TGTGCCAGCGTCTTGGGAGGGTCCCTTTCTAACTATGGCTACACCTTC
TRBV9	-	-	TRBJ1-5	CASRRYRGNQPQHF	TGTGCCAGCCGTCGATACAGGGGCAATCAGCCCCAGCATTTT
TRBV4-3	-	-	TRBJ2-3	CASSLWTAQAGSDTQYF	TGCGCCAGCAGCCTTTGGACAGCCCAAGCCGGCTCAGATACGCAGTATTTT
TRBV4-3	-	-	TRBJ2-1	CASSQDTLEGFREQFF	TGCGCCAGCAGCCAAGATACGCTCGAGGGTTTCCGGGAGCAGTTCTTC
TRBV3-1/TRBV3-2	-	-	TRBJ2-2	CASSQVSVAATGELFF	TGTGCCAGCAGCCAAGTTAGCGTGGCGGCCACCGGGGAGCTGTTTTTT